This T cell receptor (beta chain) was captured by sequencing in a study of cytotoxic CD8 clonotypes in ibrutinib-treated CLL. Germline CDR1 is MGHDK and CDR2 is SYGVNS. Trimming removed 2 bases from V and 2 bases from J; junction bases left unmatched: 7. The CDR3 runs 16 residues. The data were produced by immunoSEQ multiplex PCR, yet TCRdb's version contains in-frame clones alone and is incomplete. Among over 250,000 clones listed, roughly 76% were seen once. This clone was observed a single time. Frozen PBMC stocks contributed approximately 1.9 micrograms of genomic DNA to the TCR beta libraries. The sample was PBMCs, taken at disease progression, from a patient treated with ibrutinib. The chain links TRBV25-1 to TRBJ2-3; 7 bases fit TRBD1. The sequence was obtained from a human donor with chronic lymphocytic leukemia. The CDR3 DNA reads TGTGCCAGCAGTGAAGACAGGGAAAGGACCACAGATACGCAGTATTTT. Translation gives CASSEDRERTTDTQYF. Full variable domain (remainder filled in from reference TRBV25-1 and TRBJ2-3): EADIYQTPRYLVIGTGKKITLECSQTMGHDKMYWYQQDPGMELHLIHYSYGVNSTEKGDLSSESTVSRIRTEHFPLTLESARPSHTSQYLCASSEDRERTTDTQYFGPGTRLTVL.